Listed below are T cell receptor beta chains from one sample, sequenced in a study of blood T cell repertoires in COVID-19. TCRdb's table, derived via immunoSEQ multiplex PCR, lists solely in-frame clones and lacks some. The repertoire has about 140,000 clones, 81% of them found once; the top ten carry around 8.4%. Sequencing was carried out using peripheral blood. These receptors were collected from a human donor in a cohort sampled during active COVID-19. Each CDR3 is given with its conserved first and last residue. The D gene is left open where the match is weak. Expanded clones are given a class, and other clones once, few, many or no size at all.

j_call: TRBJ2-7; clone_size: -; v_call: TRBV28; d_call: -; cdr3_aa: CASSLTGDEQYF; cdr3_nt: TGTGCCAGCAGTTTAACGGGGGACGAGCAGTACTTC
j_call: TRBJ2-7; clone_size: once; v_call: TRBV28; d_call: -; cdr3_aa: CASSSPSGGMDEQYF; cdr3_nt: TGTGCCAGCAGTTCTCCGTCCGGGGGAATGGACGAGCAGTACTTC
j_call: TRBJ1-2; clone_size: few; v_call: TRBV7-9; d_call: -; cdr3_aa: CASSLALGLGDYGYTF; cdr3_nt: TGTGCCAGCAGCTTAGCGCTGGGGCTAGGAGACTATGGCTACACCTTC
j_call: TRBJ1-1; clone_size: -; v_call: TRBV3-1/TRBV3-2; d_call: TRBD1; cdr3_aa: CASSRLPGTGTEAFF; cdr3_nt: TGTGCCAGCAGCCGTCTTCCCGGGACAGGGACTGAAGCTTTCTTT
j_call: TRBJ2-2; clone_size: -; v_call: TRBV2; d_call: -; cdr3_aa: CASSSSYGELFF; cdr3_nt: TGTGCCAGCAGTTCCTCTTACGGGGAGCTGTTTTTT
j_call: TRBJ1-6; clone_size: -; v_call: TRBV7-3; d_call: -; cdr3_aa: CASSLTGGNNSPLHF; cdr3_nt: TGTGCCAGCAGCTTAACCGGGGGTAATAATTCACCCCTCCACTTT
j_call: TRBJ2-5; clone_size: -; v_call: TRBV7-9; d_call: TRBD1; cdr3_aa: CASNDRGSYGETQYF; cdr3_nt: TGTGCCAGCAACGACAGGGGGTCTTATGGAGAGACCCAGTACTTC
j_call: TRBJ2-3; clone_size: once; v_call: TRBV19; d_call: TRBD1; cdr3_aa: CASSIGQGARDTQYF; cdr3_nt: TGTGCCAGTAGTATCGGGCAGGGGGCGAGAGATACGCAGTATTTT
j_call: TRBJ2-7; clone_size: -; v_call: TRBV3-1/TRBV3-2; d_call: -; cdr3_aa: CASSSGWVYYEQYF; cdr3_nt: TGTGCCAGCAGCTCCGGGTGGGTTTATTACGAGCAGTACTTC
j_call: TRBJ2-5; clone_size: -; v_call: TRBV20-1; d_call: -; cdr3_aa: CSARGRAQYF; cdr3_nt: TGCAGTGCTAGAGGTCGGGCCCAGTACTTC
j_call: TRBJ2-3; clone_size: -; v_call: TRBV4-1; d_call: TRBD2; cdr3_aa: CASSQEGLAGVGDTQYF; cdr3_nt: TGCGCCAGCAGCCAAGAGGGACTAGCGGGAGTTGGAGATACGCAGTATTTT
j_call: TRBJ2-1; clone_size: many; v_call: TRBV2; d_call: TRBD2; cdr3_aa: CASSPRTSGRALDEQFF; cdr3_nt: TGTGCCAGCAGCCCCCGGACTAGCGGGAGGGCCCTCGATGAGCAGTTCTTC
j_call: TRBJ1-4; clone_size: -; v_call: TRBV4-3; d_call: -; cdr3_aa: CASSQAFSQGRNEKLFF; cdr3_nt: TGCGCCAGCAGCCAAGCTTTTAGTCAGGGAAGGAATGAAAAACTGTTTTTT
j_call: TRBJ2-7; clone_size: -; v_call: TRBV28; d_call: TRBD2; cdr3_aa: CASSPPGLAGYEQYF; cdr3_nt: TGTGCCAGCAGCCCTCCGGGACTAGCGGGGTACGAGCAGTACTTC
j_call: TRBJ1-2; clone_size: -; v_call: TRBV2; d_call: -; cdr3_aa: CASSEEWRGRDGYTF; cdr3_nt: TGTGCCAGCAGTGAGGAGTGGAGGGGGAGGGACGGCTACACCTTC
j_call: TRBJ2-1; clone_size: -; v_call: TRBV4-3; d_call: TRBD2; cdr3_aa: CASSQDSLAGAYTYNEQFF; cdr3_nt: TGCGCCAGCAGCCAAGATTCCCTAGCGGGAGCCTATACCTACAATGAGCAGTTCTTC
j_call: TRBJ2-7; clone_size: -; v_call: TRBV6-1; d_call: -; cdr3_aa: CASSDIAVVYEQYF; cdr3_nt: TGTGCCAGCAGTGACATAGCGGTGGTGTACGAGCAGTACTTC
j_call: TRBJ2-1; clone_size: once; v_call: TRBV27; d_call: -; cdr3_aa: CASSLTGSPNEQFF; cdr3_nt: TGTGCCAGCAGTTTAACGGGATCACCGAATGAGCAGTTCTTC
j_call: TRBJ2-5; clone_size: -; v_call: TRBV27; d_call: -; cdr3_aa: CASSFSGTDQETQYF; cdr3_nt: TGTGCCAGCAGTTTTAGCGGGACAGACCAAGAGACCCAGTACTTC
j_call: TRBJ1-1; clone_size: -; v_call: TRBV27; d_call: -; cdr3_aa: CASQGSNTEAFF; cdr3_nt: TGTGCCAGCCAGGGGAGTAACACTGAAGCTTTCTTT
j_call: TRBJ2-1; clone_size: -; v_call: TRBV11-2; d_call: TRBD2; cdr3_aa: CASSLTSGTYNEQFF; cdr3_nt: TGTGCCAGCAGCTTGACTAGCGGGACCTACAATGAGCAGTTCTTC
j_call: TRBJ2-5; clone_size: -; v_call: TRBV4-1; d_call: TRBD1; cdr3_aa: CASSQPDRKETQYF; cdr3_nt: TGCGCCAGCAGCCAACCGGACAGGAAAGAGACCCAGTACTTC
j_call: TRBJ2-5; clone_size: -; v_call: TRBV27; d_call: TRBD2; cdr3_aa: CASSRTSGSRISGETQYF; cdr3_nt: TGTGCCAGCAGCCGGACTAGCGGGAGTCGTATATCGGGTGAGACCCAGTACTTC
j_call: TRBJ2-7; clone_size: -; v_call: TRBV7-2; d_call: TRBD2; cdr3_aa: CASSSSGTTIYEQYF; cdr3_nt: TGTGCCAGCAGCTCGTCCGGGACTACCATCTACGAGCAGTACTTC
j_call: TRBJ2-3; clone_size: -; v_call: TRBV21-1; d_call: -; cdr3_aa: CASSKRRERDRTDTQYF; cdr3_nt: TGTGCCAGCAGCAAACGGAGGGAGCGGGATCGTACAGATACGCAGTATTTT
j_call: TRBJ1-3; clone_size: -; v_call: TRBV18; d_call: -; cdr3_aa: CASSPPRTGNTIYF; cdr3_nt: TGTGCCAGCTCACCACCCAGGACTGGAAACACCATATATTTT
j_call: TRBJ2-7; clone_size: -; v_call: TRBV6-5; d_call: TRBD2; cdr3_aa: CASSYRGTSGANEQYF; cdr3_nt: TGTGCCAGCAGTTACCGTGGGACTAGCGGGGCAAATGAGCAGTACTTC
j_call: TRBJ2-3; clone_size: -; v_call: TRBV5-1; d_call: TRBD1; cdr3_aa: CASSPTGGEDTQYF; cdr3_nt: TGCGCCAGCAGCCCGACAGGGGGCGAGGATACGCAGTATTTT
j_call: TRBJ2-7; clone_size: -; v_call: TRBV27; d_call: TRBD1; cdr3_aa: CATGFRDSPYEQYF; cdr3_nt: TGTGCCACAGGGTTCCGGGACAGCCCCTACGAGCAGTACTTC
j_call: TRBJ2-5; clone_size: -; v_call: TRBV9; d_call: TRBD2; cdr3_aa: CASSVGLAGGLTFGETQYF; cdr3_nt: TGTGCCAGCAGCGTAGGACTAGCGGGAGGGCTAACGTTTGGAGAGACCCAGTACTTC
j_call: TRBJ1-1; clone_size: -; v_call: TRBV7-9; d_call: TRBD1; cdr3_aa: CASSPNRGHPTEAFF; cdr3_nt: TGTGCCAGCAGCCCGAACAGGGGGCACCCCACTGAAGCTTTCTTT
j_call: TRBJ1-2; clone_size: -; v_call: TRBV19; d_call: -; cdr3_aa: CASSIRGPRFGYTF; cdr3_nt: TGTGCCAGTAGTATTCGAGGGCCCCGTTTCGGCTACACCTTC
j_call: TRBJ2-7; clone_size: -; v_call: TRBV6-2/TRBV6-3; d_call: TRBD2; cdr3_aa: CASSYLRTSGSVYEQYF; cdr3_nt: TGTGCCAGCAGTTACCTTCGGACTAGCGGGAGTGTCTACGAGCAGTACTTC
j_call: TRBJ1-3; clone_size: few; v_call: TRBV7-6; d_call: -; cdr3_aa: CASSRANSGNTIYF; cdr3_nt: TGTGCCAGCAGCAGAGCGAACTCTGGAAACACCATATATTTT
j_call: TRBJ1-6; clone_size: -; v_call: TRBV28; d_call: -; cdr3_aa: CASTNYNSPLHF; cdr3_nt: TGTGCCAGCACCAATTATAATTCACCCCTCCACTTT
j_call: TRBJ2-3; clone_size: -; v_call: TRBV20-1; d_call: -; cdr3_aa: CSASARQSTDTQYF; cdr3_nt: TGCAGTGCTAGTGCCAGACAGAGCACAGATACGCAGTATTTT
j_call: TRBJ1-2; clone_size: -; v_call: TRBV10-3; d_call: TRBD1; cdr3_aa: CAISRDRASSNYGYTF; cdr3_nt: TGTGCCATCAGCCGGGACAGGGCGTCTTCGAACTATGGCTACACCTTC
j_call: TRBJ2-5; clone_size: -; v_call: TRBV4-3; d_call: -; cdr3_aa: CASSQDRGKEETQYF; cdr3_nt: TGCGCCAGCAGCCAAGACAGGGGAAAGGAGGAGACCCAGTACTTC
j_call: TRBJ2-2; clone_size: -; v_call: TRBV27; d_call: TRBD1; cdr3_aa: CASSPFGRDRAIAGELFF; cdr3_nt: TGTGCCAGCAGCCCTTTTGGTCGGGACAGGGCTATCGCCGGGGAGCTGTTTTTT
j_call: TRBJ2-7; clone_size: -; v_call: TRBV29-1; d_call: -; cdr3_aa: CSVEGGQGGYEQYF; cdr3_nt: TGCAGCGTTGAGGGGGGGCAGGGAGGCTACGAGCAGTACTTC
j_call: TRBJ2-4; clone_size: -; v_call: TRBV5-1; d_call: -; cdr3_aa: CASGRGNPGDIQYF; cdr3_nt: TGCGCCAGCGGAAGGGGGAATCCAGGGGACATTCAGTACTTC
j_call: TRBJ1-1; clone_size: -; v_call: TRBV7-9; d_call: TRBD1; cdr3_aa: CASSLVTGAVLGTEAFF; cdr3_nt: TGTGCCAGCAGCTTAGTTACAGGGGCGGTGTTGGGCACTGAAGCTTTCTTT
j_call: TRBJ2-1; clone_size: few; v_call: TRBV7-2; d_call: TRBD2; cdr3_aa: CASSLLAAGYNEQFF; cdr3_nt: TGTGCCAGCAGCCTACTAGCGGCGGGCTACAATGAGCAGTTCTTC
j_call: TRBJ1-6; clone_size: few; v_call: TRBV3-1/TRBV3-2; d_call: -; cdr3_aa: CASSQVLSDNSPLHF; cdr3_nt: TGTGCCAGCAGCCAAGTTTTGAGTGATAATTCACCCCTCCACTTT
j_call: TRBJ1-2; clone_size: -; v_call: TRBV20-1; d_call: -; cdr3_aa: CSANIHGYTF; cdr3_nt: TGCAGTGCTAACATCCATGGCTACACCTTC
j_call: TRBJ2-7; clone_size: -; v_call: TRBV7-9; d_call: TRBD2; cdr3_aa: CASSHRLAGVDEQYF; cdr3_nt: TGTGCCAGTAGCCATAGACTAGCGGGAGTGGACGAGCAGTACTTC
j_call: TRBJ1-4; clone_size: -; v_call: TRBV29-1; d_call: TRBD1; cdr3_aa: CSVDESGRGAFGGLFF; cdr3_nt: TGCAGCGTTGATGAATCGGGCAGGGGGGCGTTCGGAGGTCTGTTTTTT
j_call: TRBJ1-1; clone_size: -; v_call: TRBV5-1; d_call: -; cdr3_aa: CASSLSTVNTEAFF; cdr3_nt: TGCGCCAGCAGCTTGTCTACAGTGAACACTGAAGCTTTCTTT
j_call: TRBJ2-1; clone_size: -; v_call: TRBV6-2/TRBV6-3; d_call: TRBD2; cdr3_aa: CASSYGAGLTKNEQFF; cdr3_nt: TGTGCCAGCAGTTACGGAGCGGGACTGACCAAGAATGAGCAGTTCTTC